This T cell receptor (beta chain) was recovered during a study of technical replicates of blood from several donors. Germline V gene sequence: CDR1 SGHDT, CDR2 YYEEEE. The CDR3 loop spans 18 amino acids. V lost 4 bases and J lost 1, with 18 bases in between. Assay: immunoSEQ multiplex PCR; the TCRdb copy retains only in-frame clones and omits some. This sample yields 80,000 to 100,000 clones, of which around 96% are seen a single time; just over 0.2% belongs to the top ten. The genes are TRBV5-6 and TRBJ2-6; D unresolved. Input material: T cells isolated from PBMCs. The receptor comes from a human donor in good health. The CDR3, as DNA: TGTGCCAGCAGCGTATCGTACGTAGTTTTTTCTGGGGCCAACGTCCTGACTTTC. Its translation: CASSVSYVVFSGANVLTF.